This is a list of T cell receptor beta chains from one sample in a study of spatial heterogeneity in lung cancer. TCRdb re-called the 5' RACE reads through MiXCR, storing one row per CDR3 protein. The sample gives 3,000 to 3,500 distinct CDR3 sequences, 13% of which show up once; around 8.9% is in the top ten. The sample in question was lung tumor tissue, obtained at surgery. Receptors originate from a female donor with early-stage non-small cell lung cancer. Both conserved end residues are part of each CDR3. Fields, in order: clone size, V gene, J gene, CDR3 protein. Not every row has a clone size; where given, it reads once, few, many or a size class.

large	TRBV6-6	TRBJ1-5	CASSYSGESQPQHF
medium-sized	TRBV5-1	TRBJ2-1	CASSLEGNEQFF
few	TRBV5-5	TRBJ2-5	CASSFSPAETQYF
many	TRBV5-1	TRBJ1-5	CASSLDPGTYQPQHF
medium-sized	TRBV5-1	TRBJ1-1	CASSIDRDREAFF
medium-sized	TRBV29-1	TRBJ1-2	CSVLQEYGYTF
many	TRBV9	TRBJ1-2	CASSVVGQNYGYTF
few	TRBV12-2	TRBJ1-5	CASRPTGMIQPQHF
medium-sized	TRBV18	TRBJ2-7	CASSQGQTYEQYF
medium-sized	TRBV6-1	TRBJ2-7	CASSLTVSGTSYEQYF
medium-sized	TRBV12-2	TRBJ2-3	CASRLTGLAGVGDTQYF
medium-sized	TRBV11-1	TRBJ2-7	CASSPVEGAYHEQYF
medium-sized	TRBV13	TRBJ2-5	CASRRRLAGGPPYQETQYF
medium-sized	TRBV4-1	TRBJ2-3	CASSQLVWDTQYF
medium-sized	TRBV4-2	TRBJ2-3	CASSQGTSGNTDTQYF
.	TRBV7-2	TRBJ1-5	CASSLVTGSSSNQPQHF
.	TRBV7-8	TRBJ1-4	CASSRRIGLTNEKLFF
.	TRBV3-1	TRBJ2-1	CASSLKAEQFF
medium-sized	TRBV27	TRBJ2-1	CASSLTTGGYYNEQFF
once	TRBV27	TRBJ2-7	CASRASGGSYEQYF
medium-sized	TRBV20-1	TRBJ2-3	CSAGGGGSSDTQYF
medium-sized	TRBV6-5	TRBJ1-5	CASSRTAFSNQPQHF
medium-sized	TRBV6-5	TRBJ1-2	CASSYSLQPNYGYTF
medium-sized	TRBV5-4	TRBJ2-6	CASTRSLGAGANVLTF
medium-sized	TRBV5-1	TRBJ2-4	CASSLGQGGNIQYF
many	TRBV5-6	TRBJ1-2	CASSWAKGYTF
few	TRBV2	TRBJ2-1	CASSTSGSSYNEQFF
few	TRBV14	TRBJ2-5	CASSRWSGQETQYF
few	TRBV20-1	TRBJ2-7	CSASGLGSYEQYF
many	TRBV28	TRBJ2-1	CASSLPAAGDYNEQFF
few	TRBV21-1	TRBJ1-3	CASSKVRGAGNTIYF
medium-sized	TRBV18	TRBJ2-5	CASSPGTSGSRRGETQYF
.	TRBV18	TRBJ2-3	CASSLTVSTDTQYF
large	TRBV5-1	TRBJ2-5	CASSLGGLQETQYF
medium-sized	TRBV12-3/TRBV12-4	TRBJ2-2	CASSPKRRTNTGELFF
few	TRBV6-1	TRBJ1-1	CASSGVEGMNTEAFF
medium-sized	TRBV5-1	TRBJ1-2	CASSFGDAGYTF
.	TRBV28	TRBJ2-4	CASSPPGGAAKNIQYF
medium-sized	TRBV6-5	TRBJ2-1	CASSYSAGRYNEQFF
.	TRBV20-1	TRBJ2-5	CSAPKPGYQEETQYF
.	TRBV5-4	TRBJ2-1	CASSLNQIAGVNNEQFF
medium-sized	TRBV12-3/TRBV12-4	TRBJ2-1	CASSFWTSGRGGSYNEQFF
medium-sized	TRBV11-2	TRBJ2-2	CASTLVVAGELFF
medium-sized	TRBV19	TRBJ1-4	CASSLQGDGEKLFF
medium-sized	TRBV28	TRBJ1-5	CAIRGPARDQPQHF
medium-sized	TRBV30	TRBJ2-7	CAWIRLGSYEQYF
medium-sized	TRBV6-2/TRBV6-3	TRBJ2-7	CASMKTGSYEQYF
medium-sized	TRBV4-2	TRBJ2-3	CASSQGQGGGSTDTQYF
.	TRBV29-1	TRBJ2-2	CSVVPVNTGELFF
.	TRBV4-1	TRBJ2-7	CASSQVLGGSSYEQYF
medium-sized	TRBV6-2/TRBV6-3	TRBJ2-1	CASSYYSSGYNEQFF
medium-sized	TRBV28	TRBJ2-1	CASSSPAGVFYNEQFF
medium-sized	TRBV4-1	TRBJ1-1	CASSRGQSNTEAFF
medium-sized	TRBV29-1	TRBJ2-7	CSVQGGSRYEQYF